These 2 T cell receptor beta chains came from one sample sequenced in a study of Graves' ophthalmopathy and Graves' hyperthyroidism. As the template, RNA transcripts were used to amplify TCR beta CDR3 regions. HTBI primers primed a first-round RT-PCR, and a second-round multiplex PCR followed. TCRdb redid the calling of the multiplex PCR reads with MiXCR, one entry per CDR3 protein. The sample holds about 370,000 distinct CDR3 sequences, about 18% seen once. The sample taken for sequencing was peripheral blood. The source of these receptors is an adult woman with stable Graves' hyperthyroidism.

This clonotype has ten or more counts. This sequence joins TRBV6-1 and TRBJ1-2; D gene uncertain. There are 15 residues in the CDR3. CDR1 and CDR2 (germline): MNHNS, SASEGT. V was pared by 7 bases and J by 8 bases, with 23 bases between. CDR3 region: CASIKKGSFPSGYTF. The CDR3 DNA reads TGTGCCAGCATAAAAAAAGGGAGTTTCCCGTCCGGCTACACCTTC.

This clonotype was counted only a few times. The chain employs TRBV27 and TRBJ1-5; no reliable D call. This CDR3 spans 15 amino acids. The V and J ends lost 3 bases and 0 bases respectively, with 9 bases between them. Germline CDR1 and CDR2: MNHEY and SMNVEV (reference sequence). CDR3: CASSFGVYSNQPQHF. CDR3 nucleotide sequence: TGTGCCAGCAGTTTCGGAGTATATAGCAATCAGCCCCAGCATTTT.